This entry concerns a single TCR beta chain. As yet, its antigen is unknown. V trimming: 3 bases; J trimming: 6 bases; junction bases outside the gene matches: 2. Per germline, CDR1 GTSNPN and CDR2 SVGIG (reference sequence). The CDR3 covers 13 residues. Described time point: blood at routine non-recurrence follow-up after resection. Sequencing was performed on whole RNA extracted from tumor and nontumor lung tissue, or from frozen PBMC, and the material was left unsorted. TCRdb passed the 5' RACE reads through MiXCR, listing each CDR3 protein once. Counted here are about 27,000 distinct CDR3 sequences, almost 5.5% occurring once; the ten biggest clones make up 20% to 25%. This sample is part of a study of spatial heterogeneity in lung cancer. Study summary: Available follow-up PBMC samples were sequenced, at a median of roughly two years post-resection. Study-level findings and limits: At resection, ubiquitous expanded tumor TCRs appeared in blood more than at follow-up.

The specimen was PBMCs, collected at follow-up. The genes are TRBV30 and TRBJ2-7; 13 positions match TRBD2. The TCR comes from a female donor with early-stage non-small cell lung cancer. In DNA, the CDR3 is TGTGCCTGGAGCGGACTAGCGGGAGTCGAGCAGTACTTC. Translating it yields CAWSGLAGVEQYF.